The sequence of this TCR beta chain was determined in a study of blood T cell repertoires in COVID-19. Participants were placed into cohorts based on the clinical history they reported. This CDR3 spans 17 amino acids. With 3 bases clipped from V and 5 bases from J, the junction kept 12 bases outside the gene matches. The germline V gene encodes CDR1 MNHEY and CDR2 SMNVEV (reference sequence). How the authors handled the data: The authors estimated nucleated cell counts from reference gene primer amplification. This table comes from immunoSEQ multiplex PCR, and its TCRdb copy is limited to in-frame clones, with some not included. The V and J calls and clone size are taken from that table; D and trimming were inferred from the DNA. The sample yields around 230,000 clones, over 75% seen once.

This TCR was recovered from a man aged 40-49 years who had recovered from COVID-19. The V and J genes are TRBV27 and TRBJ2-1; 8 nucleotides agree with TRBD2. Sequenced input: PBMCs or T cells enriched from blood (not recorded which). The CDR3 coding sequence is TGTGCCAGCAGTTTTTACGGGAGGGGGGGCTCGCACAATGAGCAGTTCTTC. Encoded protein: CASSFYGRGGSHNEQFF.